Shown below are 22 T cell receptor beta chains from a single sample sequenced in a study of control samples from healthy donors and cancer patients. TCRdb keeps only in-frame clones here, not all; method: immunoSEQ multiplex PCR. The profile covers more than 45,000 clones, with approximately 90% appearing a single time and about 0.91% taken by the ten largest. The source material was PBMCs. Receptors were obtained from a man aged 30 to 45 with colorectal cancer.

The chain links TRBV3-1 (or the pseudogene TRBV3-2) to TRBJ2-7, with 8 bases aligning to TRBD1. The germline V gene encodes CDR1 LGHDT and CDR2 YNNKEL (reference sequence). The junction had 9 bases not matched to a gene; V was cut back by 5 bases and J by 3 bases. CDR3 length: 15 residues. The CDR3 sequence: CASSYVQGADYEQYF. As DNA, the CDR3 is TGTGCCAGCAGCTATGTGCAGGGGGCTGACTACGAGCAGTACTTC.

The rearrangement joins TRBV19 to TRBJ1-2; D remains unclear. This CDR3 is 13 amino acids long. V gave up 8 bases and J gave up 4 bases, with 14 bases separating them. Germline loops: CDR1 LNHDA, CDR2 SQIVND (reference sequence). The CDR3 bases are TGTGCCAGTGAGGCCCCTACGATCTATGGCTACACCTTC. Residues: CASEAPTIYGYTF.

V and J are TRBV5-8 and TRBJ2-3, with D maybe TRBD2 (5 bases). The CDR3 is 15 amino acids. Trimming cost V 0 bases and J 0 bases, with 8 bases left between them. Germline V lookup: CDR1 SGHTS, CDR2 YDEGEE. In nucleotides, the CDR3 is TGTGCCAGCAGCTTGGGAGGGTTTAGCACAGATACGCAGTATTTT. The encoded protein is CASSLGGFSTDTQYF.

The chain uses TRBV11-2 and TRBJ1-1; perhaps TRBD1 as D (5 bases). The germline V gene encodes CDR1 SGHAT and CDR2 FQNNGV. There are 14 residues in the CDR3. Deletions cut 4 bases from V and 1 base from J, with 10 bases between. The CDR3 sequence is CASSYATGNTEAFF. Here the CDR3 DNA reads TGTGCCAGCAGCTATGCAACAGGGAACACTGAAGCTTTCTTT.

V gene TRBV12-3 or TRBV12-4 combines with J gene TRBJ2-1; D is ambiguous. V was clipped by 6 bases and J by 6 bases, with 6 bases between them. The CDR3 runs to 11 residues. CDR3 DNA: TGTGCCAGCAGCCCGGCCAATGAGCAGTTCTTC. It translates to CASSPANEQFF.

This sequence joins TRBV14 and TRBJ2-5, with 12 positions matching TRBD2. Germline loops: CDR1 SGHDN, CDR2 FVKESK. The CDR3 length is 15 residues. With 3 bases clipped from V and 3 bases from J, the junction kept 2 bases outside the gene matches. In DNA form, the CDR3 reads TGTGCCAGCAGCCACAGGACTAGCGGGGAAGAGACCCAGTACTTC. Its protein is CASSHRTSGEETQYF.

The chain uses TRBV9 and TRBJ1-2; D is possibly TRBD1 (6 bases). CDR3 length: 14 amino acids. With 3 bases removed from V and 3 bases from J, the gap between germline ends came to 12 bases. Germline V gives CDR1 SGDLS, CDR2 YYNGEE. The chain's CDR3 is CASSAPTGYYGYTF. CDR3 DNA sequence: TGTGCCAGCAGCGCCCCTACAGGGTACTATGGCTACACCTTC.

The CDR3 nucleotides read TGTGCCAGTAGCGACAGGGGGATAAACTATGGCTACACCTTC. Its translation is CASSDRGINYGYTF. The chain joins TRBV19 to TRBJ1-2; 9 bases fit TRBD1. J gave up 2 bases and V 6 bases, and 4 bases lay outside the gene matches. The germline CDR1 and CDR2 sequences are LNHDA and SQIVND (reference sequence). The CDR3 extends over 14 amino acids.

This chain connects TRBV5-4 to TRBJ2-1, with 9 nucleotides matching TRBD2. Germline CDR1 SGHNT, CDR2 YYREEE (reference sequence). This CDR3 is 16 amino acids long. The V and J ends lost 0 bases and 10 bases, in that order; junction bases with no gene match: 11. CDR3: CASSLDGAGGPREQFF. The CDR3 nucleotides read TGTGCCAGCAGCTTGGATGGTGCGGGGGGGCCGCGGGAGCAGTTCTTC. Drawing the rest from reference TRBV5-4 and TRBJ2-1, the complete variable domain is ETGVTQSPTHLIKTRGQQVTLRCSSQSGHNTVSWYQQALGQGPQFIFQYYREEENGRGNFPPRFSGLQFPNYSSELNVNALELDDSALYLCASSLDGAGGPREQFFGPGTRLTVL.

The chain links TRBV7-8 to TRBJ2-7; perhaps TRBD1 as D (5 bases). CDR3 length equals 12 residues. CDR1 and CDR2 (germline): SGHVS, FQNEAQ. Trimming removed 6 bases at V and 3 bases at J, with 9 bases between. As DNA, the CDR3 is TGTGCCAGCAGTTACGACAGCTACGAGCAGTACTTC. It is translated as CASSYDSYEQYF.

The gene calls are TRBV24-1 and TRBJ2-1; D ambiguous. Looked up from germline, CDR1 is KGHDR and CDR2 is SFDVKD. This CDR3 region has 17 residues. Trimming shortened V by 7 bases and J by 0 bases, and 18 bases separated the two germline ends. This chain's CDR3 is CATSAPLTVSSYNEQFF. CDR3 nucleotides: TGTGCCACCAGCGCTCCATTGACGGTGAGCTCCTACAATGAGCAGTTCTTC.

The V call is TRBV11-3, the J call TRBJ1-1; no clear D gene. V was cut by 5 bases and J by 4 bases, with 11 bases left in between. The length of the CDR3 is 13 residues. Per the germline V gene, CDR1 is SGHNT and CDR2 is YENEEA. The CDR3 sequence is CASSRLGTTEAFF. The CDR3 bases are TGTGCCAGCAGCAGACTGGGAACCACTGAAGCTTTCTTT.

Concerning this clone itself: At the DNA level, this CDR3 is encoded by other sequences in the same sample as well. The V and J genes are TRBV5-1 and TRBJ1-2; a possible D gene is TRBD1 (5 bases). Germline loops: CDR1 SGHRS, CDR2 YFSETQ. The CDR3 runs 13 residues. Trimming took 3 bases from V and 1 from J, leaving 7 bases between them. The DNA for the CDR3 is TGCGCCAGCAGCTCGACAGTTAACTATGGCTACACCTTC. This encodes CASSSTVNYGYTF.

The chain uses TRBV10-3 and TRBJ2-3; 10 bases align to TRBD2. CDR3 length: 14 residues. Germline V CDR1 and CDR2: ENHRY, SYGVKD. V shed 10 bases, J shed 4 bases, and the junction held 8 bases outside the gene matches. The CDR3 DNA follows: TGTGCCACTCAAAGCGGGGGGGCCTCAGATACGCAGTATTTT. Translating it yields CATQSGGASDTQYF.

The chain has TRBV9 and TRBJ1-1; D gene ambiguous. Germline V gives CDR1 SGDLS, CDR2 YYNGEE. The CDR3 totals 13 residues. Trimming shortened V by 2 bases and J by 3 bases, and 8 bases separated the two germline ends. This CDR3 reads CASSVGSYTEAFF. CDR3 DNA sequence: TGTGCCAGCAGCGTTGGCAGCTACACTGAAGCTTTCTTT.

This chain connects TRBV19 to TRBJ2-1, with D perhaps being TRBD1 or TRBD2 (5 bases each). The V and J ends lost 3 bases and 0 bases respectively, with 9 bases between them. The CDR3 sequence is 15 residues long. The V gene's germline CDR1 is LNHDA and CDR2 SQIVND (reference sequence). Written as DNA, the CDR3 is TGTGCCAGTAGTATTGGGGGTACCTCCTACAATGAGCAGTTCTTC. Its translation: CASSIGGTSYNEQFF.

The chain uses TRBV9 and TRBJ2-5; D gene unclear. This CDR3 region has 14 residues. Germline V gene data show CDR1 as SGDLS and CDR2 as YYNGEE. The V end was cut by 2 bases, the J end by 5 bases, with 13 bases between. CDR3 coding DNA: TGTGCCAGCAGCGTTCCCACCGAGGATGAGACCCAGTACTTC. Protein product: CASSVPTEDETQYF.

The chain carries TRBV12-3 or TRBV12-4 and TRBJ1-1, with D possibly being TRBD1 (5 bases). Trimming took 6 bases from V and 7 from J, leaving 12 bases between them. The CDR3 runs to 12 residues. The CDR3 coding sequence is TGTGCCAGCAGCTCAGACAGACTTGAAGCTTTCTTT. This codes for CASSSDRLEAFF.

CDR3 nucleotide sequence: TGCGCCAGCAGCCTCCGGGACAGTTCTAATGAAAAACTGTTTTTT. Encoded protein: CASSLRDSSNEKLFF. The chain employs TRBV4-3 and TRBJ1-4, with TRBD1 matching over 7 bases. The CDR3 length is 15 residues. After removal of 4 bases from V and 3 bases from J, the junction contained 5 bases not matched to a gene. CDR1 is LGHNA, CDR2 YSLEER, per germline.

Here the CDR3 reads CASSYVFRHTGELFF. The CDR3 DNA is TGTGCCAGCAGTTACGTCTTCCGGCACACCGGGGAGCTGTTTTTT. The chain is built from TRBV6-2 or TRBV6-3 and TRBJ2-2; D is uncertain. The CDR3 is 15 residues long. V was cut by 2 bases and J by 3 bases, with 10 bases left in between. From germline, CDR1 is MNHEY and CDR2 SVGEGT.

The chain recombines TRBV11-2 with TRBJ1-2; tentatively, D is TRBD1 (5 bases). In germline, CDR1 is SGHAT, CDR2 FQNNGV. The CDR3 totals 13 residues. V gave up 3 bases and J gave up 4 bases, with 9 bases separating them. The CDR3 protein is CASSFRDSYGYTF. For the CDR3, the DNA is TGTGCCAGCAGCTTTCGAGACAGCTATGGCTACACCTTC.

This chain connects TRBV4-2 to TRBJ1-2, with D perhaps TRBD1 (6 bases). Germline V gene data show CDR1 as LGHNA and CDR2 as YNFKEQ. Trimming took off 0 bases at V and 4 bases at J, with 9 bases between the two ends. The CDR3 spans 14 residues. CDR3 in amino acids: CASSQDEQGYGYTF. The CDR3 nucleotides read TGTGCCAGCAGCCAAGATGAACAGGGCTATGGCTACACCTTC.